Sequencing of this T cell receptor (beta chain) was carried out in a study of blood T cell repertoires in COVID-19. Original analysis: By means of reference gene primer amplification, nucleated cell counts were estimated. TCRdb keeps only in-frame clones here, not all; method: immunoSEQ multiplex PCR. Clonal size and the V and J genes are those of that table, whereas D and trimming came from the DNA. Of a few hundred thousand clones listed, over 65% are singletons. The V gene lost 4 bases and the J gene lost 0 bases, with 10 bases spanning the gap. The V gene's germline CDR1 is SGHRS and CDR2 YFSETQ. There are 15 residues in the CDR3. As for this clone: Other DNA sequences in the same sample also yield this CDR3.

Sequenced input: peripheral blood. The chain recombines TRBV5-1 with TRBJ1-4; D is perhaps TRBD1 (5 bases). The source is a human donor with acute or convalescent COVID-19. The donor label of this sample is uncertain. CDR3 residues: CASSLGGATNEKLFF. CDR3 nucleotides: TGCGCCAGCAGCCTCGGGGGAGCAACTAATGAAAAACTGTTTTTT.